This paragraph reports one TCR beta chain. Its target is unknown. This entry is derived from a study of CXCR3-negative and CXCR3-positive naive CD8 T cells. TRB cDNA was prepared as libraries by UMI-labeled 5' RACE. One entry per CDR3 protein, without DNA, is what TCRdb gives after re-calling the 5' RACE reads. The table lists 100,000 to 150,000 distinct CDR3 sequences. Germline CDR1 is MNHEY and CDR2 is SVGAGI. The CDR3 is 17 residues long. Study-wide findings and caveats: No difference in surface CD5 was seen between naive subsets, and TCR strength was inferred from TRB CDR3 properties.

This chain uses TRBV6-5 with TRBJ2-1; TCRdb names TRBD2, which stays unverified in the absence of DNA. The sequencing input was naive CXCR3- CD8+ T cells from blood. Subset in this sample: CD45RO-CCR7+CD27+CD95- naive CD8+ T cells lacking CXCR3 (TNR3-). The clonotype originates from a human donor in good health. Some clones in this sample may be carry-over from other donors' samples. The CDR3 loop reads CASSYSRQTSEYNEQFF.